The subject of this entry is one T cell receptor beta chain. Its specificity is not known. In germline, CDR1 is SGHAT, CDR2 FQNNGV. V gave up 3 bases and J gave up 5 bases; unmatched junction bases: 5. The CDR3 spans 17 residues. The PCR ran on 60 Vbeta and 13 Jbeta primers. Produced via immunoSEQ multiplex PCR; TCRdb's table is partial and in-frame only. In the table there are about 160,000 clones, around 86% of which are singletons. This sample was included in a study of cytomegalovirus exposure and HLA in healthy donors. Study results and limitations: Sequencing depth across donors, presence/absence analyses assumed, was roughly uniform.

This receptor was obtained from a girl aged 2 to 10 in good health and CMV-seropositive. This rearrangement joins TRBV11-2 to TRBJ2-2; 14 bases match TRBD2. Sequenced: PBMCs. The CDR3, as DNA: TGTGCCAGCAGCTTCTTGACTAGCGGGAGGGGAACCGGGGAGCTGTTTTTT. Amino acids: CASSFLTSGRGTGELFF.